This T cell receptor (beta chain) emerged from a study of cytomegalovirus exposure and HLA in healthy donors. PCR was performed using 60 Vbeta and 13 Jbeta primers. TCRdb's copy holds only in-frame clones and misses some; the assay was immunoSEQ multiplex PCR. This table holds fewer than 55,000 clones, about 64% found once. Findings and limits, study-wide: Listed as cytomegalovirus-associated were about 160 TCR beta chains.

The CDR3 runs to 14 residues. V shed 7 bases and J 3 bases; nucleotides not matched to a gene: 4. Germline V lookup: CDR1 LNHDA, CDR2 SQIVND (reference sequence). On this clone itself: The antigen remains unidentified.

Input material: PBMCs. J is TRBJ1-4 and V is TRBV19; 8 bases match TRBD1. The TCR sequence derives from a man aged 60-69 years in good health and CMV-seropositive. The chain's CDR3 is CASTHRGSNEKLFF. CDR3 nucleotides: TGTGCCAGTACTCACAGGGGGTCTAATGAAAAACTGTTTTTT.